A selection of T cell receptor beta chains follows, all from one sample in a study of shared clonotypes between healthy human individuals. The assay was immunoSEQ multiplex PCR, and TCRdb's table has in-frame clones only and misses some. The sample shows approximately 1.1 million clones, roughly 74% of them seen only once. The source material was memory CD4+ T cells from PBMCs. The receptors were gathered from a man younger than 35 in good health. Some clones in this sample may be carry-over from other donors' samples. Both conserved end residues are part of each CDR3. D genes are given only for firm matches. Expanded clones get a size class; other rows say once, few or many, or leave the size out.

clone_size: -; d_call: TRBD2; j_call: TRBJ2-1; v_call: TRBV7-9; cdr3_nt: TGTGCCAGCAGCCGACCGCCGGGGGGGAATGAGCAGTTCTTC; cdr3_aa: CASSRPPGGNEQFF
clone_size: once; d_call: -; j_call: TRBJ2-2; v_call: TRBV10-3; cdr3_nt: TGTGCCATCAGTGAGGGTTCCGGGGAGCTGTTTTTT; cdr3_aa: CAISEGSGELFF
clone_size: few; d_call: -; j_call: TRBJ2-4; v_call: TRBV5-1; cdr3_nt: TGCGCCAGCAGCTTGGAGGCTCCGACTTTAGCCAAAAACATTCAGTACTTC; cdr3_aa: CASSLEAPTLAKNIQYF
clone_size: -; d_call: TRBD2; j_call: TRBJ2-5; v_call: TRBV28; cdr3_nt: TGTGCCAGCAGTTGGACTAGCGGGAGCGGGGAGACCCAGTACTTC; cdr3_aa: CASSWTSGSGETQYF
clone_size: -; d_call: -; j_call: TRBJ1-1; v_call: TRBV5-1; cdr3_nt: TGCGCCAGCAGCCCCGGGACAAAGAACACTGAAGCTTTCTTT; cdr3_aa: CASSPGTKNTEAFF
clone_size: once; d_call: -; j_call: TRBJ1-2; v_call: TRBV25-1; cdr3_nt: TGTGCCAGCAGGTCAGGGGCTAACTATGGCTACACCTTC; cdr3_aa: CASRSGANYGYTF
clone_size: -; d_call: TRBD2; j_call: TRBJ2-1; v_call: TRBV11-2; cdr3_nt: TGTGCCAGCAGCTCTGTCGGGGGGTACTACAATGAGCAGTTCTTC; cdr3_aa: CASSSVGGYYNEQFF
clone_size: -; d_call: -; j_call: TRBJ2-3; v_call: TRBV6-1; cdr3_nt: TGTGCCAGCAGTGATGTTGGGGATACGCAGTATTTT; cdr3_aa: CASSDVGDTQYF
clone_size: few; d_call: TRBD2; j_call: TRBJ2-1; v_call: TRBV9; cdr3_nt: TGTGCCAGCAGCGTAGTTCCTAGCGGGCCCCCGAAGTTCTTC; cdr3_aa: CASSVVPSGPPKFF
clone_size: -; d_call: -; j_call: TRBJ1-1; v_call: TRBV27; cdr3_nt: TGTGCCAGCAGTTTATCCCCCATCTGGAACACTGAAGCTTTCTTT; cdr3_aa: CASSLSPIWNTEAFF
clone_size: -; d_call: TRBD1; j_call: TRBJ1-1; v_call: TRBV9; cdr3_nt: TGTGCCAGCAGCGCGACAGGGGGGAACACTGAAGCTTTCTTT; cdr3_aa: CASSATGGNTEAFF
clone_size: -; d_call: TRBD1; j_call: TRBJ2-1; v_call: TRBV18; cdr3_nt: TGTGCCAGCTCACGGCCGGGACAGGGAGGCTGGAATGAGCAGTTCTTC; cdr3_aa: CASSRPGQGGWNEQFF
clone_size: -; d_call: -; j_call: TRBJ2-7; v_call: TRBV2; cdr3_nt: TGTGCCAGCTCGAAGACCTCCTACGAGCAGTACTTC; cdr3_aa: CASSKTSYEQYF
clone_size: -; d_call: -; j_call: TRBJ1-5; v_call: TRBV28; cdr3_nt: TGTGCCAGCTCGGACAGCAATCAGCCCCAGCATTTT; cdr3_aa: CASSDSNQPQHF
clone_size: few; d_call: -; j_call: TRBJ2-6; v_call: TRBV5-8; cdr3_nt: TGTGCCAGCAGCTTGCGTCCCAGGGTCTCTGGGGCCAACGTCCTGACTTTC; cdr3_aa: CASSLRPRVSGANVLTF
clone_size: -; d_call: TRBD1; j_call: TRBJ2-2; v_call: TRBV29-1; cdr3_nt: TGCAGCGCCACTCGACAGGGGGGCACCGGGGAGCTGTTTTTT; cdr3_aa: CSATRQGGTGELFF
clone_size: -; d_call: TRBD1; j_call: TRBJ2-7; v_call: TRBV2; cdr3_nt: TGTGCCAGCAGTGAGACAGGGGGAGGGGTTGCCGAGCAGTACTTC; cdr3_aa: CASSETGGGVAEQYF
clone_size: -; d_call: -; j_call: TRBJ1-5; v_call: TRBV18; cdr3_nt: TGTGCCAGCTCACCGAACGGACGGCCGAATCAGCCCCAGCATTTT; cdr3_aa: CASSPNGRPNQPQHF
clone_size: -; d_call: -; j_call: TRBJ2-3; v_call: TRBV29-1; cdr3_nt: TGCAGCGTTGATACCGGAAGCACAGATACGCAGTATTTT; cdr3_aa: CSVDTGSTDTQYF
clone_size: -; d_call: -; j_call: TRBJ1-3; v_call: TRBV5-1; cdr3_nt: TGCGCCAGCAGCTTGGACAGGGTTGGGAGCACCATATATTTT; cdr3_aa: CASSLDRVGSTIYF
clone_size: -; d_call: -; j_call: TRBJ2-5; v_call: TRBV19; cdr3_nt: TGTGCCAGTAGCGTCTCGCAGCAAGAGACCCAGTACTTC; cdr3_aa: CASSVSQQETQYF
clone_size: few; d_call: -; j_call: TRBJ2-7; v_call: TRBV28; cdr3_nt: TGTGCCAGCAGTTTCGGAGGGGGGGTCTACGAGCAGTACTTC; cdr3_aa: CASSFGGGVYEQYF
clone_size: -; d_call: TRBD2; j_call: TRBJ2-2; v_call: TRBV7-2; cdr3_nt: TGTGCCAGCACCTGGGGGGGTCTCACGAGGGAGCTGTTTTTT; cdr3_aa: CASTWGGLTRELFF
clone_size: -; d_call: -; j_call: TRBJ1-2; v_call: TRBV19; cdr3_nt: TGTGCCAGTAGTATTTCCTACTATGGCTACACCTTC; cdr3_aa: CASSISYYGYTF
clone_size: few; d_call: TRBD1; j_call: TRBJ2-1; v_call: TRBV2; cdr3_nt: TGTGCCAGCAGTCCGGGACAGGGACGGGGTGAGCAGTTCTTC; cdr3_aa: CASSPGQGRGEQFF
clone_size: -; d_call: -; j_call: TRBJ1-1; v_call: TRBV28; cdr3_nt: TGTGCCAGCAGTTTCGCAGGGGCGGTGATGAACACTGAAGCTTTCTTT; cdr3_aa: CASSFAGAVMNTEAFF
clone_size: -; d_call: TRBD2; j_call: TRBJ2-2; v_call: TRBV9; cdr3_nt: TGTGCCAGCAGCGTCCCGACTAGCGGGAGGGGCAACACCGGGGAGCTGTTTTTT; cdr3_aa: CASSVPTSGRGNTGELFF
clone_size: -; d_call: -; j_call: TRBJ2-7; v_call: TRBV29-1; cdr3_nt: TGCAGCGTTGCCGCAGTCAGCTCCTACGAGCAGTACTTC; cdr3_aa: CSVAAVSSYEQYF
clone_size: -; d_call: -; j_call: TRBJ2-2; v_call: TRBV9; cdr3_nt: TGTGCCAGCAGCTTGGACTCGAGAGGGGGGGAGCTGTTTTTT; cdr3_aa: CASSLDSRGGELFF
clone_size: -; d_call: -; j_call: TRBJ2-7; v_call: TRBV28; cdr3_nt: TGTGCCAGCAGCCCGTTCGGGACCTCCTACGAGCAGTACTTC; cdr3_aa: CASSPFGTSYEQYF
clone_size: once; d_call: TRBD2; j_call: TRBJ2-2; v_call: TRBV10-3; cdr3_nt: TGTGCCATCAGTCCTGACGGGACTAGGAACACCGGGGAGCTGTTTTTT; cdr3_aa: CAISPDGTRNTGELFF
clone_size: -; d_call: TRBD2; j_call: TRBJ2-7; v_call: TRBV7-3; cdr3_nt: TGTGCCAGCAGCCGGGCGGGGGGCCCCGGTACCCCCCAGTACTTC; cdr3_aa: CASSRAGGPGTPQYF
clone_size: -; d_call: -; j_call: TRBJ2-5; v_call: TRBV28; cdr3_nt: TGTGCCAGCAGTTCGGTTTCTACTCAAGAGACCCAGTACTTC; cdr3_aa: CASSSVSTQETQYF
clone_size: few; d_call: -; j_call: TRBJ1-4; v_call: TRBV7-8; cdr3_nt: TGTGCCAGCAGCCAGGAGGAAAAACTGTTTTTT; cdr3_aa: CASSQEEKLFF
clone_size: many; d_call: TRBD2; j_call: TRBJ2-2; v_call: TRBV5-6; cdr3_nt: TGTGCCAGCAGCTTGATGACTAGCGGAATTAACACCGGGGAGCTGTTTTTT; cdr3_aa: CASSLMTSGINTGELFF
clone_size: many; d_call: -; j_call: TRBJ2-7; v_call: TRBV7-9; cdr3_nt: TGTGCCAGCAGCCTCCCGAAGGGGGGCTACGAGCAGTACTTC; cdr3_aa: CASSLPKGGYEQYF
clone_size: once; d_call: TRBD2; j_call: TRBJ2-2; v_call: TRBV5-1; cdr3_nt: TGCGCCAGCAGCTTGGAAGCGGGAGGGCCGGTCGGGGAGCTGTTTTTT; cdr3_aa: CASSLEAGGPVGELFF
clone_size: few; d_call: TRBD1; j_call: TRBJ2-2; v_call: TRBV11-2; cdr3_nt: TGTGCCAGCAGCCCGGGACAGGGGTTTTCCGGGGAGCTGTTTTTT; cdr3_aa: CASSPGQGFSGELFF
clone_size: -; d_call: -; j_call: TRBJ1-5; v_call: TRBV7-9; cdr3_nt: TGTGCCAGCAGCTTAGGGGACGGAGATCAGCCCCAGCATTTT; cdr3_aa: CASSLGDGDQPQHF
clone_size: -; d_call: -; j_call: TRBJ1-4; v_call: TRBV30; cdr3_nt: TGTGCCTGGGACAAGGGGCGTACACTGTTTTTT; cdr3_aa: CAWDKGRTLFF
clone_size: -; d_call: -; j_call: TRBJ2-3; v_call: TRBV6-6; cdr3_nt: TGTGCCAGCAGCCCAGGACTAAATACGCAGTATTTT; cdr3_aa: CASSPGLNTQYF
clone_size: -; d_call: TRBD2; j_call: TRBJ2-3; v_call: TRBV2; cdr3_nt: TGTGCCAGCAGCCTAGGACTAGCTCGCACAGATACGCAGTATTTT; cdr3_aa: CASSLGLARTDTQYF
clone_size: -; d_call: -; j_call: TRBJ2-5; v_call: TRBV4-1; cdr3_nt: TGCGCCAGCAGCCAGGGTAATTCAGGGACCCAGTACTTC; cdr3_aa: CASSQGNSGTQYF
clone_size: -; d_call: TRBD2; j_call: TRBJ2-5; v_call: TRBV29-1; cdr3_nt: TGCAGCGTTGAATGGCCTAGCGGGAGTCGGGAGACCCAGTACTTC; cdr3_aa: CSVEWPSGSRETQYF
clone_size: once; d_call: -; j_call: TRBJ1-2; v_call: TRBV29-1; cdr3_nt: TGCAGCGTTGCTGCGGGATACTATGGCTACACCTTC; cdr3_aa: CSVAAGYYGYTF